Below are 32 T cell receptor beta chains sequenced from a single sample in a study of T-cell memory formation after mild COVID-19. One entry per CDR3 protein results from TCRdb running MiXCR on the 5' RACE reads. The table records almost 350,000 distinct CDR3 sequences, more than 20% of them present only once. Sequencing was carried out using PBMCs or a T cell subset sorted from them (not recorded which). Receptor source: a man aged 18-30 years who had mild COVID-19 (a few samples of this study predate the infection). Cell type and time point are not known.

This clonotype was recorded many times. CDR3 protein: CASSMDRQGIYEQYF. The CDR3 DNA sequence: TGTGCCAGTAGTATGGACCGACAGGGTATATACGAGCAGTACTTC. V gene TRBV19 combines with J gene TRBJ2-7, with 7 bases that match TRBD1. This CDR3 has 15 residues. CDR1 and CDR2 (germline): LNHDA, SQIVND (reference sequence). V shed 3 bases, J shed 4 bases, and the junction held 9 bases outside the gene matches.

The genes are TRBV7-8 and TRBJ2-6, with 7 bases fitting TRBD1. The trim removed 1 base at V and 0 bases at J, leaving 3 bases unmatched. CDR1 and CDR2 from the germline V gene are SGHVS and FQNEAQ. There are 17 residues in the CDR3. In DNA, the CDR3 is TGTGCCAGCAGCTTAGTAACAGGGGCCTCTGGGGCCAACGTCCTGACTTTC. It is translated as CASSLVTGASGANVLTF.

This clonotype was counted between two and nine times. The chain couples TRBV11-2 to TRBJ2-1, with D possibly TRBD2 on 7 matching bases. The germline V gene has CDR1 SGHAT and CDR2 FQNNGV. V was clipped by 3 bases and J by 7 bases, with 16 bases between them. The CDR3 length is 15 residues. CDR3 bases: TGTGCCAGCAGCTTGAGGGGGGGAGTTGGGAATGAGCAGTTCTTC. Translated, it gives CASSLRGGVGNEQFF.

In this sample, this clonotype turned up a few times. The chain carries TRBV12-3 or TRBV12-4 and TRBJ1-5; D unresolved. The CDR3 spans 13 residues. Trimming took 2 bases from V and 7 from J, leaving 9 bases between them. The CDR3 sequence is CASSLMEGQPQHF. In DNA, the CDR3 is TGTGCCAGCAGTTTAATGGAAGGCCAGCCCCAGCATTTT.

The CDR3 nucleotides read TGCGCCAGCAGCCAAGATCAGAACAGGGGAGCTTTCTTT. Encoded protein: CASSQDQNRGAFF. The V gene is TRBV4-1, the J gene TRBJ1-1, with TRBD1 matching 7 bases. V lost 0 bases and J lost 10; bases outside the gene matches: 5. Germline lookup yields CDR1 MGHRA and CDR2 YSYEKL. CDR3 length: 13 amino acids.

The chain is built from TRBV4-1 and TRBJ1-2; D is unclear. V shed 0 bases and J shed 5 bases, with 7 bases lying between them. Germline V gives CDR1 MGHRA, CDR2 YSYEKL. The CDR3 is 13 residues long. The CDR3 loop reads CASSQDRIYGYTF. The CDR3, as DNA: TGCGCCAGCAGCCAAGATAGGATTTATGGCTACACCTTC.

The genes are TRBV7-9 and TRBJ2-2; D not resolved. CDR1 and CDR2 from the germline V gene are SEHNR and FQNEAQ (reference sequence). CDR3 length: 15 amino acids. V lost 6 bases, J lost 1 base, and 12 bases lay in between. The CDR3 loop reads CASRLGRRNTGELFF. CDR3 sequence (DNA): TGTGCCAGCAGGCTGGGCAGGAGGAACACCGGGGAGCTGTTTTTT.

This sequence joins TRBV24-1 and TRBJ2-3, with a weak D call TRBD1 (5 bases). The CDR3 has 13 amino acids. V dropped 9 bases and J dropped 4 bases, with 13 bases sitting between them. The V gene's germline CDR1 is KGHDR and CDR2 SFDVKD. The CDR3 reads CATSREYADTQYF. Written as DNA, the CDR3 is TGTGCCACCTCCAGGGAATACGCAGATACGCAGTATTTT.

This clonotype was recorded a few times. The V gene is TRBV7-9, the J gene TRBJ2-1; D gene unclear. Germline V gene lookup returns CDR1 SEHNR and CDR2 FQNEAQ (reference sequence). The CDR3 is made up of 19 amino acids. V was trimmed by 4 bases and J by 0 bases, leaving 22 bases between them. The CDR3: CASSWFIQGSAHSYNEQFF. The CDR3 DNA follows: TGTGCCAGCAGCTGGTTTATTCAAGGGTCCGCTCACTCCTACAATGAGCAGTTCTTC.

The chain uses TRBV24-1 and TRBJ2-1; the match to TRBD2 covers 8 bases. Germline V gives CDR1 KGHDR, CDR2 SFDVKD. This CDR3 has 16 amino acids. V was pared by 2 bases and J by 10 bases, with 12 bases of the junction left unmatched. Here the CDR3 DNA reads TGTGCCACCAGTGATTCGGCGGGGGGCCTCCTAAGCGAGCAGTTCTTC. This sequence encodes CATSDSAGGLLSEQFF.

The CDR3 protein is CASSERQAPSYGYTF. The CDR3 DNA reads as TGTGCCAGCAGCGAGAGGCAGGCCCCTTCCTATGGCTACACCTTC. The rearrangement uses TRBV7-9 and TRBJ1-2, with no clear D. The V gene's germline CDR1 is SEHNR and CDR2 FQNEAQ (reference sequence). The CDR3 runs to 15 residues. The V gene lost 5 bases and the J gene lost 4 bases, with 17 bases spanning the gap.

This clonotype has more than one count but fewer than ten. The V gene is TRBV7-2, the J gene TRBJ1-1; D is possibly TRBD1 (5 bases). V was trimmed by 5 bases and J by 3 bases, leaving 13 bases between them. CDR1 and CDR2 (germline): SGHTA, FQGNSA. This CDR3 is built from 14 residues. CDR3 loop: CASSLTTGDTEAFF. DNA for the CDR3: TGTGCCAGCAGCCTCACAACGGGGGACACTGAAGCTTTCTTT. The variable domain in full, with the rest retrieved from reference TRBV7-2 and TRBJ1-1, is GAGVSQSPSNKVTEKGKDVELRCDPISGHTALYWYRQSLGQGLEFLIYFQGNSAPDKSGLPSDRFSAERTGGSVSTLTIQRTQQEDSAVYLCASSLTTGDTEAFFGQGTRLTVV.

The table lists this clonotype with many counts. The genes are TRBV5-1 and TRBJ2-5; D is unresolved. The CDR3 loop spans 12 amino acids. The V and J ends lost 0 bases and 3 bases respectively, with 3 bases between them. In germline, CDR1 is SGHRS, CDR2 YFSETQ. The CDR3 sequence: CASSLAEETQYF. The CDR3 bases are TGCGCCAGCAGCTTGGCCGAAGAGACCCAGTACTTC.

The gene calls are TRBV4-3 and TRBJ1-6; D ambiguous. The CDR3 loop spans 13 amino acids. Deletions cut 1 base from V and 8 bases from J, with 6 bases between. CDR1 is LGHNA and CDR2 is YSLEER in the germline V gene. This chain's CDR3 is CASSQGTHSPLHF. As DNA, the CDR3 is TGCGCCAGCAGCCAAGGGACCCATTCACCCCTCCACTTT.

This clonotype was seen a few times. The rearrangement uses TRBV5-1 and TRBJ2-1, with 12 positions matching TRBD2. Losses at the gene ends were 0 bases for V and 4 bases for J; bases not matched to a gene: 5. Germline V gene lookup returns CDR1 SGHRS and CDR2 YFSETQ. This CDR3 has 17 amino acids. CDR3 nucleotides: TGCGCCAGCAGCTTGGGTACCGGGACTAGCGGGTACAATGAGCAGTTCTTC. This translates into CASSLGTGTSGYNEQFF.

This clonotype was detected only a few times. The gene calls are TRBV24-1 and TRBJ1-5; D is possibly TRBD1 (5 bases). The V gene's germline CDR1 is KGHDR and CDR2 SFDVKD. The CDR3 sequence is 18 residues long. Deletions cut 3 bases from V and 4 bases from J, with 21 bases between. CDR3 amino acids: CATSDEAGTDIINQPQHF. CDR3 bases: TGTGCCACCAGTGATGAGGCCGGGACCGATATAATAAATCAGCCCCAGCATTTT.

CDR3 sequence: CASSSQGTGEQYV. The DNA for the CDR3 is TGCGCCAGCAGCTCACAGGGTACGGGGGAGCAGTACGTC. The chain recombines TRBV5-1 with TRBJ2-7; weak D call: TRBD1 (6 bases). Germline V gives CDR1 SGHRS, CDR2 YFSETQ. There are 13 residues in the CDR3. Trimming pared 3 bases from V and 7 bases from J, leaving 14 bases between.

This clonotype was found a few times. This chain uses TRBV4-3 with TRBJ2-5, with 7 nucleotides matching TRBD1. Germline trimming cut 1 base from V and 4 bases from J; bases unmatched to any gene: 6. The CDR3 extends over 15 amino acids. CDR1 LGHNA and CDR2 YSLEER come from the germline V gene. The CDR3 nucleotides read TGCGCCAGCAGCCAAGGCCACAGGGGAATAGAGACCCAGTACTTC. Amino acids: CASSQGHRGIETQYF.

The chain employs TRBV5-6 and TRBJ1-2; D remains ambiguous. Trimming shortened V by 0 bases and J by 5 bases, and 11 bases separated the two germline ends. The CDR3 loop spans 14 amino acids. Per germline, CDR1 SGHDT and CDR2 YYEEEE. CDR3: CASSLGHFWYGYTF. Here the CDR3 DNA reads TGTGCCAGCAGCTTGGGACATTTCTGGTATGGCTACACCTTC.

This clonotype was recorded a few times. The V gene is TRBV12-3 or TRBV12-4, the J gene TRBJ1-5; D might be TRBD1 (5 bases). The CDR3 loop spans 16 amino acids. Between the trimmed V and J ends, which lost 6 bases and 3 bases, there was a span of 18 bases. For the CDR3, the DNA is TGTGCCAGCAGGCGCCGGGGCACGGGGGACAATCAGCCCCAGCATTTT. Translated, it gives CASRRRGTGDNQPQHF.

This chain links TRBV28 with TRBJ2-5; the match to TRBD1 covers 7 bases. J gave up 5 bases and V 5 bases, and 8 bases lay outside the gene matches. CDR1 and CDR2 from the germline V gene are MDHEN and SYDVKM. The CDR3 spans 14 residues. The CDR3 loop reads CASSGAGTEETQYF. CDR3 nucleotide sequence: TGTGCCAGCAGTGGGGCCGGGACAGAGGAGACCCAGTACTTC. The whole variable domain, filled in from reference TRBV28 and TRBJ2-5, reads DVKVTQSSRYLVKRTGEKVFLECVQDMDHENMFWYRQDPGLGLRLIYFSYDVKMKEKGDIPEGYSVSREKKERFSLILESASTNQTSMYLCASSGAGTEETQYFGPGTRLLVL.

This sequence joins TRBV4-1 and TRBJ2-7, with 10 nucleotides matching TRBD1. The CDR3 contains 16 residues. With 4 bases clipped from V and 4 bases from J, the junction kept 10 bases outside the gene matches. CDR1 MGHRA and CDR2 YSYEKL come from the germline V gene. The CDR3 protein is CASSRSPGQGSYEQYF. The CDR3 DNA reads as TGCGCCAGCAGCCGCTCACCGGGACAGGGGTCATACGAGCAGTACTTC.

The genes are TRBV20-1 and TRBJ1-6; D possibly corresponds to TRBD1 (6 bases). Germline V gene sequence: CDR1 DFQATT, CDR2 SNEGSKA (reference sequence). This CDR3 is built from 13 residues. Trimming shortened V by 6 bases and J by 3 bases, and 9 bases separated the two germline ends. Here the CDR3 DNA reads TGCAGTGCGAGGACAGACTATAATTCACCCCTCCACTTT. The encoded protein is CSARTDYNSPLHF.

The gene calls are TRBV19 and TRBJ2-5, with 10 bases matching TRBD2. Germline values: CDR1 LNHDA, CDR2 SQIVND (reference sequence). The CDR3 runs to 16 residues. Losses at the gene ends were 4 bases for V and 5 bases for J; bases not matched to a gene: 10. The CDR3 bases are TGTGCCAGTAGTACCGATAGCGGGGGGATGAGGGAGACCCAGTACTTC. Protein: CASSTDSGGMRETQYF.

Only a few counts were recorded for this clonotype. This chain uses TRBV20-1 with TRBJ1-4; no reliable D call. The V end was cut by 3 bases, the J end by 4 bases, with 24 bases between. This CDR3 contains 18 residues. Germline V gene data show CDR1 as DFQATT and CDR2 as SNEGSKA (reference sequence). The chain's CDR3 is CSARAPGSYLDINEKLFF. CDR3 DNA: TGCAGTGCTAGGGCCCCCGGGTCCTACTTAGATATTAATGAAAAACTGTTTTTT.

The chain has TRBV19 and TRBJ2-3; TRBD2 might be the D (5 bases). CDR1 is LNHDA and CDR2 is SQIVND in the germline V gene (reference sequence). The CDR3 consists of 14 residues. Between the trimmed V and J ends, which lost 5 bases and 2 bases, there was a span of 11 bases. CDR3 bases: TGTGCCAGTAGTCCAGCGGAGTCCACAGATACGCAGTATTTT. It encodes CASSPAESTDTQYF.

CDR3 amino acids: CASSFVPGGPYNEQFF. In nucleotides, the CDR3 is TGTGCCAGCAGCTTTGTCCCGGGGGGGCCCTACAATGAGCAGTTCTTC. The rearrangement joins TRBV7-9 to TRBJ2-1, with 8 bases matching TRBD2. This CDR3 contains 16 residues. J lost 2 bases, V lost 3 bases, and 6 bases had no gene match. Germline V gene lookup returns CDR1 SEHNR and CDR2 FQNEAQ (reference sequence).

This clonotype was counted a few times. This chain connects TRBV4-2 to TRBJ2-1; 10 bases are a match to TRBD2. CDR3 length: 18 residues. Looked up from germline, CDR1 is LGHNA and CDR2 is YNFKEQ. With V trimmed by 0 bases and J by 4 bases, 9 bases remained unmatched. The CDR3 bases are TGTGCCAGCAGCCAAGATTATCCCGCTAGCGGGGGATACAATGAGCAGTTCTTC. It is translated as CASSQDYPASGGYNEQFF.

The chain is built from TRBV7-2 and TRBJ2-5, with TRBD1 as a possible D gene (5 bases). This CDR3 is built from 15 residues. Trimming pared 5 bases from V and 9 bases from J, leaving 22 bases between. Germline V gene sequence: CDR1 SGHTA, CDR2 FQGNSA. CDR3 sequence reads: CASSLLVEFKGPQYF. CDR3 bases: TGTGCCAGCAGCCTCCTCGTTGAATTTAAGGGGCCCCAGTACTTC.

The V gene is TRBV12-3 or TRBV12-4, the J gene TRBJ1-2; D is undetermined. The length of the CDR3 is 16 residues. V lost 5 bases, J lost 4 bases, and 20 bases lay in between. The DNA for the CDR3 is TGTGCCAGCAGTCCTCTTCCCGGCGCCCTTCTCTATGGCTACACCTTC. Amino acids: CASSPLPGALLYGYTF.

This chain uses TRBV5-1 with TRBJ2-3, with TRBD1 matching 8 bases. Germline loops: CDR1 SGHRS, CDR2 YFSETQ. CDR3 length: 16 amino acids. Trimming removed 3 bases from V and 4 bases from J; junction bases left unmatched: 10. The CDR3 bases are TGCGCCAGCAGCTACACTGGGGCAGGGGGCGCAGATACGCAGTATTTT. Protein: CASSYTGAGGADTQYF. Using reference TRBV5-1 and TRBJ2-3 for the parts outside the CDR3, the full variable domain is KAGVTQTPRYLIKTRGQQVTLSCSPISGHRSVSWYQQTPGQGLQFLFEYFSETQRNKGNFPGRFSGRQFSNSRSEMNVSTLELGDSALYLCASSYTGAGGADTQYFGPGTRLTVL.

This clonotype was recorded a few times. The chain carries TRBV5-1 and TRBJ2-3; 7 bases align to TRBD1. J lost 1 base, V lost 1 base, and 6 bases had no gene match. Germline values: CDR1 SGHRS, CDR2 YFSETQ. The CDR3 spans 16 residues. In nucleotides, the CDR3 is TGCGCCAGCAGCTTGAGTACCGGGACAGGCACAGATACGCAGTATTTT. It codes for CASSLSTGTGTDTQYF.